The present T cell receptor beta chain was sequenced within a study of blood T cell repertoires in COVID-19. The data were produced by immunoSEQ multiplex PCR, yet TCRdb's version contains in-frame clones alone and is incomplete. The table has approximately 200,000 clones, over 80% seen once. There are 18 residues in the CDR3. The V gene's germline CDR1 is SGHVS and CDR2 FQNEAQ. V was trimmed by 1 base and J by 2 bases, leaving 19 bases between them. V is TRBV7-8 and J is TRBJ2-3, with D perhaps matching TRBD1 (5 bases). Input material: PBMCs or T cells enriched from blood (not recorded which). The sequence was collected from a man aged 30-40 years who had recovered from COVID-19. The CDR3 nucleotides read TGTGCCAGCAGCTTAGTACAGACAGCCTTTGGCCTCACAGATACGCAGTATTTT. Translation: CASSLVQTAFGLTDTQYF.